This T cell receptor beta chain is drawn from a study of blood T cell repertoires in COVID-19. Study-level background: Sources were T cells, B-cell-depleted T cells, or PBMCs; the material itself was cDNA or gDNA.

This CDR3 has 17 residues. V dropped 3 bases and J dropped 1; count of bases not matched to a gene: 9. The germline V gene has CDR1 LNHNV and CDR2 YYDKDF (reference sequence). Profiling relied on immunoSEQ multiplex PCR, and the TCRdb table lists in-frame clones only, not all of them. This sample has roughly 300,000 clones, with about 87% found just once. The sequence came from a woman between 50 and 59 years old who had recovered from COVID-19. The chain uses TRBV15 and TRBJ2-1, with 7 bases that match TRBD2. What was sequenced was peripheral blood. CDR3 nucleotide sequence: TGTGCCACCAGCAGGGAAAAGCTAGCGGAATCCTACAATGAGCAGTTCTTC. Amino acids: CATSREKLAESYNEQFF.